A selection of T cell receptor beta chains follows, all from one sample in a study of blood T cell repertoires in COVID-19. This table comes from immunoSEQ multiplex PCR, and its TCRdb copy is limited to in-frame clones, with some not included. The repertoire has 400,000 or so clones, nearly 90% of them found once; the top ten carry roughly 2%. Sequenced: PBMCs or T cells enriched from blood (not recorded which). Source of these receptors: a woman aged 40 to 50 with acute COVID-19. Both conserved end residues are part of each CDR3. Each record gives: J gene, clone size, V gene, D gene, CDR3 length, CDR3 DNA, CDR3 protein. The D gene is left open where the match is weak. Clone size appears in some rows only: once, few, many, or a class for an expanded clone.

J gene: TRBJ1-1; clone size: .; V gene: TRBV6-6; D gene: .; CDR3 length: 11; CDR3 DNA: TGTGCCAGCAGTACTCGGGGTGAAGCTTTCTTT; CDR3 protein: CASSTRGEAFF
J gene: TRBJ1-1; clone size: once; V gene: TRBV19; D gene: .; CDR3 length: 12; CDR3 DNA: TGTGCCAGTAGAGAGGGTACCACTGAAGCTTTCTTT; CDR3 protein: CASREGTTEAFF
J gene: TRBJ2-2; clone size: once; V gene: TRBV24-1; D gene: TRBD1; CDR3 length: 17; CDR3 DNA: TGTGCCACCAGTGATAGCGGACCGGGACAGTGGACCGGGGAGCTGTTTTTT; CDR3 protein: CATSDSGPGQWTGELFF
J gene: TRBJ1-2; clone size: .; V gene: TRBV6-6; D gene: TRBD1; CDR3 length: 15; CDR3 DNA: TGTGCCAGCAGTGACAGGGGGCGAAATAACTATGGCTACACCTTC; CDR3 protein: CASSDRGRNNYGYTF
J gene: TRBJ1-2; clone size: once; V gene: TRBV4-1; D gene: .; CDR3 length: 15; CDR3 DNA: TGCGCCAGCAGCCAAGATGGTAGCCCTAACTATGGCTACACCTTC; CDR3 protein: CASSQDGSPNYGYTF
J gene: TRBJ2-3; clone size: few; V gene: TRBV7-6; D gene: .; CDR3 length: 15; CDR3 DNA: TGTGCCACCCGCGTCGGTGTCGCTAGCACAGATACGCAGTATTTT; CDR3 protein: CATRVGVASTDTQYF
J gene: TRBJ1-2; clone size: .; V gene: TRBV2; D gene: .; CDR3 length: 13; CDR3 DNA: TGTGCCAGCAGTCCAGACAGGAACTATGGCTACACCTTC; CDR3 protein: CASSPDRNYGYTF
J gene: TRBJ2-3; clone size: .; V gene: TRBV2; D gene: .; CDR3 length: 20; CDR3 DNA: TGTGCCAGCAGTCCTCGATCGGGGGTACCGACTACTTCTAGCACAGATACGCAGTATTTT; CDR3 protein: CASSPRSGVPTTSSTDTQYF
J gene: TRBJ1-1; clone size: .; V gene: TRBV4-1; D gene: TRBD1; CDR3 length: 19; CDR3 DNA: TGCGCCAGCAGCCAAGATTTTGGAGAGACAGGGGCTTTTGGGACTGAAGCTTTCTTT; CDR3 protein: CASSQDFGETGAFGTEAFF
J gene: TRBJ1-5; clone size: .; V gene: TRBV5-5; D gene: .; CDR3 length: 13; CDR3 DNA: TGTGCCAGCAGCGGCCAGGGGAATCAGCCCCAGCATTTT; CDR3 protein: CASSGQGNQPQHF
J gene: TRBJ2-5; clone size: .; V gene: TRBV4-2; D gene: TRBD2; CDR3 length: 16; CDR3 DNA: TGTGCCAGCAGCCAGACAGCGGGGGGGGTCCAAGAGACCCAGTACTTC; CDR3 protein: CASSQTAGGVQETQYF
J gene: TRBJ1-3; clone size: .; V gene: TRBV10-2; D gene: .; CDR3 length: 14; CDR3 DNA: TGCGCCAGCAGTGAGACAGGTCCTGGAAACACCATATATTTT; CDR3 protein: CASSETGPGNTIYF
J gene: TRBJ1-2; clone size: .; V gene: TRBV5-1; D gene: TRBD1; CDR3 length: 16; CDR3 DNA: TGCGCCAGCAGCTTGGCGCAACAGGGGATAAACTATGGCTACACCTTC; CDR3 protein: CASSLAQQGINYGYTF
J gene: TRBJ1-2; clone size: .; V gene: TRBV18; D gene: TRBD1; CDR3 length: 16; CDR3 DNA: TGTGCCAGCTCACAGACTTCCGGGACAGGGGGTATTGAGTCCACCTTC; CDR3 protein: CASSQTSGTGGIESTF
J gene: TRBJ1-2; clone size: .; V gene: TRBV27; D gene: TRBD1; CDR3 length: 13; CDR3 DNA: TGTGCCAGCAGTCCGGGACAGGGATCTGGCTACACCTTC; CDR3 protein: CASSPGQGSGYTF
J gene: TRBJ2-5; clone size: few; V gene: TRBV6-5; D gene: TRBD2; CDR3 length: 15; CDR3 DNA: TGTGCCAGCAGTTCATTAGCGGGGGGGCTTGGGACCCAGTACTTC; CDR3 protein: CASSSLAGGLGTQYF
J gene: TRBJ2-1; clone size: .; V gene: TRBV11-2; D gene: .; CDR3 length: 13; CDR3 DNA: TGTGCCAGCAGCTTAGGAGGGTTGACTGAGCAGTTCTTC; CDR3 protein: CASSLGGLTEQFF
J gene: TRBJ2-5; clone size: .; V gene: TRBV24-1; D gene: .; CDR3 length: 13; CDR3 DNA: TGTGCCACCAGTGGCAGGGGGGAAGAGACCCAGTACTTC; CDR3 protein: CATSGRGEETQYF
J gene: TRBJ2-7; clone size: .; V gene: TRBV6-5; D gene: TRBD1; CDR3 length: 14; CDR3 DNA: TGTGCCAGCAGTTACTCCTGGACAGGGTCCGAGCAGTACTTC; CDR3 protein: CASSYSWTGSEQYF
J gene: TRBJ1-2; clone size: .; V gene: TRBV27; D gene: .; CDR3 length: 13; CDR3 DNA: TGTGCCAGCAGATTAAGGGGGATGGGAGGCTACACCTTC; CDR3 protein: CASRLRGMGGYTF
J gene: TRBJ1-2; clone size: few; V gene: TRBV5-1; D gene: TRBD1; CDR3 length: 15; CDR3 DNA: TGCGCCAGCAGCTTGGGGCAGGGGGCTAACTATGGCTACACCTTC; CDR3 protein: CASSLGQGANYGYTF
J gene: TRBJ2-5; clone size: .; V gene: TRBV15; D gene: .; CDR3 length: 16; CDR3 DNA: TGTGCCACCAGCAGAACCCTAGATCAACAAAAAGAGACCCAGTACTTC; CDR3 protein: CATSRTLDQQKETQYF
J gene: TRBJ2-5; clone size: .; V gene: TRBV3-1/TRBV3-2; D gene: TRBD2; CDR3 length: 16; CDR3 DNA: TGTGCCAGCAGCCAAGTAGCGGGGGGGCCTCAAGAGACCCAGTACTTC; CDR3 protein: CASSQVAGGPQETQYF
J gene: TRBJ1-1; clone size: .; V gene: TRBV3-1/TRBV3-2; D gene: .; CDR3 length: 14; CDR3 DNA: TGTGCCAGCAGCCAAATCTCGGGGGACACTGAAGCTTTCTTT; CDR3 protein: CASSQISGDTEAFF
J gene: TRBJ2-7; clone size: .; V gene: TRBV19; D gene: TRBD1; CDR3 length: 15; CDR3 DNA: TGTGCCAGTAGTACCGGGACAGACGTCTTCTACGAGCAGTACTTC; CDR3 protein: CASSTGTDVFYEQYF
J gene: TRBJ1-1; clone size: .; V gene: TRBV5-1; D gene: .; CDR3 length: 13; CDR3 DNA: TGCGCCAGCAGGAGAAACAGTGACACTGAAGCTTTCTTT; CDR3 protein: CASRRNSDTEAFF
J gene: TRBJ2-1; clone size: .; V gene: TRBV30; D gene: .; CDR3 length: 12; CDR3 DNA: TGTGCCTGGACCCACCGAGGCAATGAGCAGTTCTTC; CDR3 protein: CAWTHRGNEQFF
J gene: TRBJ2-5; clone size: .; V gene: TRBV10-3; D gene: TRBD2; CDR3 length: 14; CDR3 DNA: TGTGCCATCGGGACTAGCGGGAACCAAGAGACCCAGTACTTC; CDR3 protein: CAIGTSGNQETQYF
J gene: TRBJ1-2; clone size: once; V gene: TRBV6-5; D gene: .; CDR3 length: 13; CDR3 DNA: TGTGCCAGCAGTTTACAGGGTTTATTAGGCTACACCTTC; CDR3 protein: CASSLQGLLGYTF
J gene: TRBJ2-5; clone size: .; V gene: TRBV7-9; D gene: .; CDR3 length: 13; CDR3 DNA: TGTGCCAGCAGCACGTACAGGAAAGAGACCCAGTACTTC; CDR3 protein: CASSTYRKETQYF
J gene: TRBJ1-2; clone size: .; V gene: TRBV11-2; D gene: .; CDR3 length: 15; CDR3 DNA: TGTGCCAGCAGCTCCATCAGGGGCCCGAACTATGGCTACACCTTC; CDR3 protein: CASSSIRGPNYGYTF
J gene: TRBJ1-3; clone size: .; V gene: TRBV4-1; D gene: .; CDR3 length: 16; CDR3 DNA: TGCGCCAGCAGCCAAGTGCGGGGGAGCTCTGGAAACACCATATATTTT; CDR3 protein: CASSQVRGSSGNTIYF
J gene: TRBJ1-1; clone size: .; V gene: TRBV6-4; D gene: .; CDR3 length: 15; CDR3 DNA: TGTGCCAGCAGTCAAACCCCGGGTGTGAGGACTGAAGCTTTCTTT; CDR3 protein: CASSQTPGVRTEAFF
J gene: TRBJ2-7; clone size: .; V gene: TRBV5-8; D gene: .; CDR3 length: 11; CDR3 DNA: TGTGCCAGCAGCCCAGGCTACGAGCAGTACTTC; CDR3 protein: CASSPGYEQYF
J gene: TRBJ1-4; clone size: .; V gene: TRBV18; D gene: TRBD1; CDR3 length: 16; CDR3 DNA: TGTGCCAGCTCACCCTCCATCAGGGGGATATCGGAAAAACTGTTTTTT; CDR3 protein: CASSPSIRGISEKLFF
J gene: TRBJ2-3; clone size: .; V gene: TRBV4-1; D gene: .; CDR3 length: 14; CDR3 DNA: TGCGCCAGCAGCCAAGAAGATCAGGTTGTTACGCAGTATTTT; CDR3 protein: CASSQEDQVVTQYF
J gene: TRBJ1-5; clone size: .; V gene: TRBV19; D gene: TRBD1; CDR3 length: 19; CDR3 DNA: TGTGCCAGTAGTGACTGGACAGGGGCGAACCCATATAGCAATCAGCCCCAGCATTTT; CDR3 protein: CASSDWTGANPYSNQPQHF